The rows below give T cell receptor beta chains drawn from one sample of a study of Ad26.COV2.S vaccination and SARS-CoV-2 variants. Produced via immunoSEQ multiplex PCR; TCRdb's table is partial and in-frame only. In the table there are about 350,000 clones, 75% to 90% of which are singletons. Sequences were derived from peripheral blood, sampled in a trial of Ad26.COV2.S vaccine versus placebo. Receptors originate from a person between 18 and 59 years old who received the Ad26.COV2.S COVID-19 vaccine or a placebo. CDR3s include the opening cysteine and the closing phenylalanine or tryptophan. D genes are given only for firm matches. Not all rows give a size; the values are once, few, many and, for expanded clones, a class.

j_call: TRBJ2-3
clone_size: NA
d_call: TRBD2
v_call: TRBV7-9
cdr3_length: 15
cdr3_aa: CASHSGTSVADTQYF

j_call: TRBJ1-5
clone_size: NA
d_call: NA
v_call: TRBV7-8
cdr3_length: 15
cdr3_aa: CASSLGGGTYQPQHF

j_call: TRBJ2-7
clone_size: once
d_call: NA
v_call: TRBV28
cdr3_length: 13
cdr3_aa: CASSAVDVNEQYF

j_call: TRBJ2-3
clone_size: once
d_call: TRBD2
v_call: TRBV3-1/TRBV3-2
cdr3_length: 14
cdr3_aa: CASSLAGNADTQYF

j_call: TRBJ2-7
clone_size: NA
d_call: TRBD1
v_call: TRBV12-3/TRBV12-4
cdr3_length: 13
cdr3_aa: CASSQGQEYEQYF

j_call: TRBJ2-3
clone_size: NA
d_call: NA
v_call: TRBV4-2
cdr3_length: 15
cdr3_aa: CASSQGGTSTDTQYF

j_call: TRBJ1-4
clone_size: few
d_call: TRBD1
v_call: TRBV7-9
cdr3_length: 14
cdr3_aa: CASSADRPNEKLFF

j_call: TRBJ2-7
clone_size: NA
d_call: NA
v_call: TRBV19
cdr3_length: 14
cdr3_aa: CASSIGQGRYEQYF

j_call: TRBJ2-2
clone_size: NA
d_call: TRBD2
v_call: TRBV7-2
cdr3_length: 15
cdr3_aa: CASSSSGRAVGELFF

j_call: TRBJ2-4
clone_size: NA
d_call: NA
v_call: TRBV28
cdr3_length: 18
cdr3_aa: CASSLPPAGGVAKNIQYF

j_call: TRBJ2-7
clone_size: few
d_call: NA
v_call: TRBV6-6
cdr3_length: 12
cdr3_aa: CASGGNGYEQYF

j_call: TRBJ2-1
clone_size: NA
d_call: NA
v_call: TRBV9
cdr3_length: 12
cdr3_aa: CASSVANDEQFF

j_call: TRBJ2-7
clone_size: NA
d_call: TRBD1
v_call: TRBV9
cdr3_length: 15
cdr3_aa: CASSPTGTVSYEQYF

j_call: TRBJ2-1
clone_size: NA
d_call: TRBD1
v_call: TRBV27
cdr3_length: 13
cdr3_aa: CASSRTGEDEQFF

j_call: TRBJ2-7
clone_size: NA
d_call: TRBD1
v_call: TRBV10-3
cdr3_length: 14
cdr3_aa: CAISPGTGIYEQYF

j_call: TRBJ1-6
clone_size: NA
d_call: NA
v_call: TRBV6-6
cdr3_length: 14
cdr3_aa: CASSYGDYNSPLHF

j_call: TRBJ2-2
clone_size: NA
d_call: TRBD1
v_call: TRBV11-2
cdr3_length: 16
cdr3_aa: CASSLLQGALTGELFF

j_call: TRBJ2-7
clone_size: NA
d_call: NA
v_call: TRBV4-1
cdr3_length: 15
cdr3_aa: CASSQDRRPNYEQYF

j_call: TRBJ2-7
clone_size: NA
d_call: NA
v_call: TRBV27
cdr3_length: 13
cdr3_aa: CASRPDVLGEQYF

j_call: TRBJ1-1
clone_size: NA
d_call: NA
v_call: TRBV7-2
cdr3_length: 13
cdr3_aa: CASSLMKNTEAFF